The clone carrying this T cell receptor (beta chain) was observed a handful of times. Methods used by the authors: Reference gene primer amplification gave nucleated cell count estimates. The assay was immunoSEQ multiplex PCR, and TCRdb's table has in-frame clones only and misses some. D and trimming were read from the DNA, whereas the V and J calls and clone size are those reported in that table. The sample gives 120,000 to 150,000 clones, approximately 90% of which show up once; approximately 4% is in the top ten. These data come from a study of blood T cell repertoires in COVID-19. The CDR3 loop spans 16 amino acids. V shed 2 bases and J shed 1 base, with 11 bases lying between them. CDR1 and CDR2 (germline): KGHSH, LQKENI.

Sequencing used PBMCs or T cells enriched from blood (not recorded which). V and J are TRBV18 and TRBJ1-4, with a possible D match to TRBD1 (6 bases). The source of this sequence is a woman aged 40 to 50 who had been exposed to COVID-19. CDR3 sequence: CASSPTGPGTNEKLFF. The CDR3 DNA follows: TGTGCCAGCTCACCAACAGGGCCAGGAACTAATGAAAAACTGTTTTTT.